This entry lists 24 T cell receptor beta chains sequenced from one sample in a study of human T cells and chemical hapten exposure. TCRdb redid the calling of the RACE reads with MiXCR, one entry per CDR3 protein. The sample has 50,000 to 65,000 distinct CDR3 sequences, approximately 9.8% seen once. The time point denotes: pre-sensitization, week 0. Treatment defined: therapeutic diphenylcyclopropenone sensitization with weekly scalp DPC. Sequenced here: whole blood, sampled in connection with sensitization to the hapten diphenylcyclopropenone (DPC). The receptors derive from a woman between 40 and 50 years old with alopecia areata. Some clones in this sample may be carry-over from other donors' samples.

This clonotype has ten or more counts. This chain joins TRBV7-2 and TRBJ1-2, with D perhaps TRBD1 (6 bases). This CDR3 spans 16 amino acids. Germline lookup yields CDR1 SGHTA and CDR2 FQGNSA. Trimming removed 4 bases at V and 3 bases at J, with 18 bases between. This CDR3 reads CASSSRTAVGDYGYTF. DNA of the CDR3: TGTGCCAGCAGCTCCCGGACAGCAGTCGGAGACTATGGCTACACCTTC. The full variable domain, in which reference TRBV7-2 and TRBJ1-2 provide the parts outside the CDR3, is GAGVSQSPSNKVTEKGKDVELRCDPISGHTALYWYRQSLGQGLEFLIYFQGNSAPDKSGLPSDRFSAERTGGSVSTLTIQRTQQEDSAVYLCASSSRTAVGDYGYTFGSGTRLTVV.

The chain links TRBV10-3 to TRBJ1-1, with D hard to call. Germline V gene sequence: CDR1 ENHRY, CDR2 SYGVKD. The CDR3 covers 14 residues. Trimming shortened V by 6 bases and J by 6 bases, and 17 bases separated the two germline ends. CDR3 coding DNA: TGTGCCATCAGGTCCAAAGGTTCTGTCTCTGAAGCTTTCTTT. This translates into CAIRSKGSVSEAFF.

This clonotype turned up a few times. This sequence joins TRBV6-2 or TRBV6-3 and TRBJ2-2, with 7 bases that match TRBD1. The CDR3 is made up of 17 amino acids. The germline gives CDR1 MNHEY, CDR2 SVGEGT. Trimming cost V 10 bases and J 0 bases; bases outside gene matches: 14. The CDR3 coding sequence is TGTGCCACCAGGGGGATGGGGGCCGCTTCGAACACCGGGGAGCTGTTTTTT. Residues: CATRGMGAASNTGELFF.

There are many counts of this clonotype. J is TRBJ2-2 and V is TRBV4-2; D remains ambiguous. Per the germline V gene, CDR1 is LGHNA and CDR2 is YNFKEQ. CDR3 length: 12 amino acids. V was cut by 6 bases and J by 5 bases, with 7 bases left in between. CDR3 in DNA: TGTGCCAGCAGACCCTTGACCGGGGAGCTGTTTTTT. Its translation is CASRPLTGELFF.

This clonotype was counted between two and nine times. The gene calls are TRBV29-1 and TRBJ1-6, with 8 bases matching TRBD1. CDR3 length: 12 residues. Per the germline V gene, CDR1 is SQVTM and CDR2 is ANQGSEA. V lost 5 bases, J lost 7 bases, and 1 base stayed unmatched. CDR3 residues: CSVRQGNSPLHF. The DNA of the CDR3 is TGCAGCGTTAGACAGGGGAATTCACCCCTCCACTTT.

The J gene is TRBJ2-3, the V gene TRBV7-9; tentatively, D is TRBD2 (6 bases). CDR3 length: 14 amino acids. The V and J ends lost 6 bases and 1 base respectively, with 11 bases between them. CDR1 SEHNR and CDR2 FQNEAQ come from the germline V gene (reference sequence). In nucleotides, the CDR3 is TGTGCCAGCAGATTACGCGGGGGCACAGATACGCAGTATTTT. Protein product: CASRLRGGTDTQYF.

The J gene is TRBJ2-3, the V gene TRBV29-1; 10 bases agree with TRBD1. CDR1 is SQVTM, CDR2 ANQGSEA, per germline. This CDR3 contains 14 residues. J gave up 0 bases and V 6 bases, and 3 bases lay outside the gene matches. The CDR3 DNA reads as TGCAGCGTAAGACAGGGGGCGAGCACAGATACGCAGTATTTT. As protein: CSVRQGASTDTQYF.

This clonotype occurred a few times. DNA for the CDR3: TGTGCCAGCAGTGGGACAGGGGAGGCCATGAACACTGAAGCTTTCTTT. It encodes CASSGTGEAMNTEAFF. The V and J genes are TRBV6-6 and TRBJ1-1; 10 bases line up with TRBD1. The CDR3 loop spans 16 amino acids. Germline V CDR1 and CDR2: MNHNY, SVGAGI (reference sequence). The junction had 6 bases not matched to a gene; V was cut back by 5 bases and J by 0 bases.

This clonotype turned up a few times. Since a much larger clone is just one base distant, this may be a read error. The chain's CDR3 is CASSPMEDGEQYF. The CDR3 region has the DNA TGTGCCAGCTCACCAATGGAAGACGGCGAGCAGTACTTC. The V and J genes are TRBV18 and TRBJ2-7, with no clear D. Trimming stripped 2 bases from V and 6 bases from J, with 11 bases between. This CDR3 comprises 13 residues. Germline V lookup: CDR1 KGHSH, CDR2 LQKENI. Variable domain in full (rest from reference TRBV18 and TRBJ2-7): NAGVMQNPRHLVRRRGQEARLRCSPMKGHSHVYWYRQLPEEGLKFMVYLQKENIIDESGMPKERFSAEFPKEGPSILRIQQVVRGDSAAYFCASSPMEDGEQYFGPGTRLTVT.

This rearrangement joins TRBV11-3 to TRBJ2-2; no definite D call. The V end was cut by 5 bases, the J end by 0 bases, with 13 bases between. Germline loops: CDR1 SGHNT, CDR2 YENEEA. The CDR3 sequence is 16 residues long. The CDR3 DNA follows: TGTGCCAGCAGCCTCGCGGTATTCGCGAACACCGGGGAGCTGTTTTTT. It is translated as CASSLAVFANTGELFF.

Notes on this clonotype: This could be a read error, since a much larger clone is one nucleotide away. The chain employs TRBV6-1 and TRBJ1-2, with D hard to call. CDR1 and CDR2 (germline): MNHNS, SASEGT. This CDR3 has 12 amino acids. Trimming pared 7 bases from V and 6 bases from J, leaving 12 bases between. The CDR3 nucleotides are TGTGCCAGCACGGCCCGGGTAGATGGCTACACCTTC. Amino acids: CASTARVDGYTF.

Only a few counts were recorded for this clonotype. The J gene is TRBJ1-5, the V gene TRBV3-1; possible D gene TRBD1, 6 bases. The CDR3 spans 13 residues. Per the germline V gene, CDR1 is LGHDT and CDR2 is YNNKEL (reference sequence). V was shortened by 1 base and J by 11 bases, with 12 bases between the two germline ends. In DNA, the CDR3 is TGTGCCAGCAGCCAAGTCCGAGGGGGGGCCCAGCATTTT. Its translation: CASSQVRGGAQHF.

This clonotype showed up just a few times. The gene calls are TRBV14 and TRBJ1-6; TRBD1 aligns across 9 bases. Germline CDR1 reads SGHDN; CDR2 reads FVKESK. The trim removed 5 bases at V and 10 bases at J, leaving 9 bases unmatched. This CDR3 region has 15 residues. The CDR3 protein is CASSSRTGAGSPLHF. The CDR3 coding sequence is TGTGCCAGCAGCTCCAGGACAGGGGCTGGATCACCCCTCCACTTT.

The chain links TRBV6-5 to TRBJ1-2; TRBD1 is a possible D gene (5 bases). V lost 2 bases, J lost 7 bases, and 26 bases lay in between. Germline values: CDR1 MNHEY, CDR2 SVGAGI. The CDR3 spans 18 residues. CDR3 amino acids: CASSYKWTDRGLIFGYTF. In DNA form, the CDR3 reads TGTGCCAGCAGTTACAAATGGACTGATAGGGGACTAATTTTTGGCTACACCTTC.

This clonotype was seen many times. The chain employs TRBV2 and TRBJ1-4, with D uncertain. Germline CDR1 reads SNHLY; CDR2 reads FYNNEI. The CDR3 extends over 14 amino acids. V was cut by 10 bases and J by 0 bases, with 12 bases left in between. CDR3 loop: CANSTMATNEKLFF. CDR3 bases: TGTGCCAATTCCACGATGGCAACTAATGAAAAACTGTTTTTT. The full variable domain, completed using reference TRBV2 and TRBJ1-4, is EPEVTQTPSHQVTQMGQEVILRCVPISNHLYFYWYRQILGQKVEFLVSFYNNEISEKSEIFDDQFSVERPDGSNFTLKIRSTKLEDSAMYFCANSTMATNEKLFFGSGTQLSVL.

In its sample, this clonotype was seen many times. The chain combines TRBV28 with TRBJ1-6, with D unresolved. Germline V gene data show CDR1 as MDHEN and CDR2 as SYDVKM. Trimming left V 6 bases short and J 6 bases short, with 15 bases between. This CDR3 is 15 amino acids long. The CDR3 DNA reads as TGTGCCAGCAGGCTTCGACGGAGCCCTAATTCACCCCTCCACTTT. Protein: CASRLRRSPNSPLHF. The complete variable domain, with remaining parts taken from reference TRBV28 and TRBJ1-6, reads DVKVTQSSRYLVKRTGEKVFLECVQDMDHENMFWYRQDPGLGLRLIYFSYDVKMKEKGDIPEGYSVSREKKERFSLILESASTNQTSMYLCASRLRRSPNSPLHFGNGTRLTVT.

In its sample, this clonotype was seen many times. The V and J genes are TRBV18 and TRBJ2-5; D remains unclear. The CDR3 has 13 residues. CDR1 and CDR2 (germline): KGHSH, LQKENI. The V end was cut by 3 bases, the J end by 2 bases, with 7 bases between. CDR3 in DNA: TGTGCCAGCTCACCGGGCAGACAAGAGACCCAGTACTTC. It yields the protein CASSPGRQETQYF.

This clonotype has only a few counts. CDR3 coding DNA: TGTGCCAGCAGCCGGGGCGTTACCAATCAGCCCCAGCATTTT. It yields the protein CASSRGVTNQPQHF. The chain recombines TRBV9 with TRBJ1-5; D perhaps matches TRBD1 (5 bases). The V gene's germline CDR1 is SGDLS and CDR2 YYNGEE. The CDR3 contains 14 residues. Trimming took off 4 bases at V and 3 bases at J, with 11 bases between the two ends. Supplemented by reference TRBV9 and TRBJ1-5, the full variable domain reads DSGVTQTPKHLITATGQRVTLRCSPRSGDLSVYWYQQSLDQGLQFLIQYYNGEERAKGNILERFSAQQFPDLHSELNLSSLELGDSALYFCASSRGVTNQPQHFGDGTRLSIL.

This clonotype appeared many times. The chain has TRBV28 and TRBJ2-2; 7 positions agree with TRBD1. The CDR3 loop spans 14 amino acids. J was trimmed by 1 base and V by 6 bases; bases with no gene match: 2. The germline gives CDR1 MDHEN, CDR2 SYDVKM. CDR3 in DNA: TGTGCCAGCAGCGGACAGGTGAACACCGGGGAGCTGTTTTTT. Amino acid sequence: CASSGQVNTGELFF.

This sequence joins TRBV4-1 and TRBJ1-6, with a weak D call TRBD1 (5 bases). Trimming took off 5 bases at V and 8 bases at J, with 19 bases between the two ends. CDR3 length equals 16 residues. CDR1 and CDR2 from the germline V gene are MGHRA and YSYEKL. The CDR3 bases are TGCGCCAGCAGCTTGGAACAGGCCATCTCTGATTCACCCCTCCACTTT. Its translation is CASSLEQAISDSPLHF.

This clonotype was observed many times. The DNA of the CDR3 is TGTGCCAGCAGTCATGGGGAGGGACAGACCACAGATACGCAGTATTTT. Protein: CASSHGEGQTTDTQYF. V and J are TRBV7-8 and TRBJ2-3; tentatively, D is TRBD1 or TRBD2 (7 bases each). Trimming removed 6 bases at V and 2 bases at J, with 18 bases between. The germline gives CDR1 SGHVS, CDR2 FQNEAQ. The CDR3 runs to 16 residues. The full variable domain, in which reference TRBV7-8 and TRBJ2-3 provide the parts outside the CDR3, is GAGVSQSPRYKVAKRGQDVALRCDPISGHVSLFWYQQALGQGPEFLTYFQNEAQLDKSGLPSDRFFAERPEGSVSTLKIQRTQQEDSAVYLCASSHGEGQTTDTQYFGPGTRLTVL.

This clonotype was found many times. The chain uses TRBV27 and TRBJ2-7; 9 nucleotides match TRBD1. The CDR3 has 14 amino acids. V lost 2 bases to trimming and J lost 4 bases; unmatched junction nucleotides: 3. Germline-derived CDR1 and CDR2 are MNHEY and SMNVEV (reference sequence). In nucleotides, the CDR3 is TGTGCCAGCAGTTTACGAGGGACAGGGTACGAGCAGTACTTC. Amino acid sequence: CASSLRGTGYEQYF.

This clonotype was observed a handful of times. The chain recombines TRBV20-1 with TRBJ1-2; no firm D call. The V end lost 6 bases, the J end lost 4 bases, and 12 bases lay between the germline ends. This CDR3 region has 12 residues. Germline CDR1 DFQATT, CDR2 SNEGSKA (reference sequence). CDR3 in amino acids: CSAPLLAYGYTF. The CDR3 bases are TGCAGTGCCCCCCTCCTCGCCTATGGCTACACCTTC.

This clonotype was counted at least ten times. V gene TRBV3-1 combines with J gene TRBJ1-1; TRBD1 matches 8 bases. There are 13 residues in the CDR3. Germline loops: CDR1 LGHDT, CDR2 YNNKEL (reference sequence). Trimming at V came to 5 bases and at J to 10 bases, leaving 9 bases not matched to a gene. The CDR3 DNA follows: TGTGCCAGCAGCACAAGATACAGGGGGAGAGCTTTCTTT. It encodes CASSTRYRGRAFF.